The 8 T cell receptor beta chains presented below share a single source sample, sequenced in a study of identical twins. Each CDR3 protein is one row after TCRdb ran MiXCR on the 5' RACE reads. In the table there are roughly 250,000 distinct CDR3 sequences, 11% to 15% of which are singletons. The material sequenced was memory (CD45RO+) T cells sorted from blood. The receptor set was obtained from a woman aged 18-29 years in good health.

This clonotype was seen repeatedly, ten times or more. This rearrangement joins TRBV29-1 to TRBJ2-7, with D perhaps given as TRBD1 or TRBD2 (5 bases each). V dropped 0 bases and J dropped 12 bases, with 12 bases sitting between them. The CDR3 sequence is 11 residues long. Germline loops: CDR1 SQVTM, CDR2 ANQGSEA. The CDR3 nucleotides read TGCAGCGTTGAAGATGGGACGGGGTCGTACTTC. Its protein product is CSVEDGTGSYF.

Only a few counts were recorded for this clonotype. The chain uses TRBV20-1 and TRBJ2-5; D gene ambiguous. The CDR3 runs 9 residues. The V end lost 0 bases, the J end lost 7 bases, and 0 bases lay between the germline ends. CDR1 is DFQATT and CDR2 is SNEGSKA in the germline V gene (reference sequence). The CDR3 bases are TGCAGTGCTAGAGAGACCCAGTACTTC. Translation: CSARETQYF.

The V call is TRBV20-1, the J call TRBJ2-7, with D perhaps TRBD1 (5 bases). CDR1 is DFQATT, CDR2 SNEGSKA, per germline (reference sequence). This CDR3 spans 13 amino acids. V dropped 6 bases and J dropped 0 bases, with 12 bases sitting between them. The CDR3 protein is CSAQVGRSYEQYF. As DNA, the CDR3 is TGCAGTGCCCAAGTGGGGCGCTCCTACGAGCAGTACTTC.

For this clonotype: This CDR3 is missing its conserved last phenylalanine or tryptophan, likely due to a read error. The limits of the CDR3 on the DNA are not certain, so only TCRdb's listed CDR3 is given. Here the CDR3 reads CSSTGSRRMTS. The J gene is TRBJ2-3, the V gene TRBV20-1; the table names TRBD2, a call not compared with the DNA. 11 amino acids form the CDR3, both terminal residues included. Germline-derived CDR1 and CDR2 are DFQATT and SNEGSKA (reference sequence).

The chain joins TRBV30 to TRBJ2-7, with D maybe TRBD1 (6 bases). The CDR3 is made up of 13 amino acids. Germline CDR1 is GTSNPN and CDR2 is SVGIG (reference sequence). V lost 2 bases and J 6 bases, leaving 14 bases between the germline ends. The DNA of the CDR3 is TGTGCCTGGAGTCCGTCCCCACAGGGCGAGCAGTACTTC. Translation: CAWSPSPQGEQYF.

This clonotype was detected a few times. V usage is TRBV11-2 and J usage is TRBJ2-7; 7 bases line up with TRBD1. CDR3 size: 15 residues. Germline V gene data show CDR1 as SGHAT and CDR2 as FQNNGV. With V trimmed by 3 bases and J by 0 bases, 5 bases remained unmatched. In DNA, the CDR3 is TGTGCCAGCAGCTTGTCGGCAGGGGGCTCCTACGAGCAGTACTTC. Translated, it gives CASSLSAGGSYEQYF. Drawing the rest from reference TRBV11-2 and TRBJ2-7, the complete variable domain is EAGVAQSPRYKIIEKRQSVAFWCNPISGHATLYWYQQILGQGPKLLIQFQNNGVVDDSQLPKDRFSAERLKGVDSTLKIQPAKLEDSAVYLCASSLSAGGSYEQYFGPGTRLTVT.

This clonotype showed up many times. Here the CDR3 DNA reads TGTGCCAGCAGCTTACTGCGGGGGTGGGAGCAGTTCTTC. Protein: CASSLLRGWEQFF. This rearrangement joins TRBV7-2 to TRBJ2-1; 7 bases are a match to TRBD2. Germline V gene data show CDR1 as SGHTA and CDR2 as FQGNSA. Germline trimming cut 2 bases from V and 10 bases from J; bases unmatched to any gene: 5. The CDR3 consists of 13 residues.

This clonotype was observed a handful of times. The gene calls are TRBV24-1 and TRBJ1-2; D is perhaps TRBD1 (5 bases). The CDR3 sequence is 14 residues long. The V end was cut by 4 bases, the J end by 6 bases, with 14 bases between. Germline V gene sequence: CDR1 KGHDR, CDR2 SFDVKD. The CDR3 region has the DNA TGTGCCACCAGTGACTTTGGGAGGGACGATGGCTACACCTTC. Translation: CATSDFGRDDGYTF.